This T cell receptor beta chain was obtained from a study of PD-1 blockade in classical Hodgkin lymphoma. Overall study findings and caveats: In newly diagnosed patients, baseline TCR diversity was reportedly below that of healthy donors. Reasons behind the repertoire differences stay unclear, perhaps disease activity or earlier therapy.

Time point noted: newly diagnosed, previously untreated cHL patient sample. Peripheral samples used as comparators were newly diagnosed, untreated classical Hodgkin lymphoma PBMCs. For this clone: Its target is unknown.

The data were produced by immunoSEQ multiplex PCR, yet TCRdb's version contains in-frame clones alone and is incomplete. Counted here are tens of thousands of clones, just over 90% occurring once; the ten biggest clones make up 4.9%. Germline values: CDR1 SGHRS, CDR2 YFSETQ. The CDR3 is 14 amino acids. The V and J ends lost 6 bases and 3 bases respectively, with 15 bases between them. The clonotype comes from a human donor with classical Hodgkin lymphoma. The sequenced sample consisted of peripheral blood mononuclear cells (PBMCs). The chain recombines TRBV5-1 with TRBJ1-1; D unclear. The CDR3 sequence: CASTNPGIYTEAFF. CDR3 nucleotide sequence: TGCGCCAGCACAAATCCGGGAATCTACACTGAAGCTTTCTTT.